The T cell receptor beta chain under discussion was sequenced for a study of somatic mutations in cytotoxic T cells in rheumatoid arthritis. At the level of the study: Sorting by flow gave nearly 100% purity for some V beta antibody-stained T-cell populations, including V beta1+ cells sequenced for TCRB.

In this sample, this clone turned up a few times. Its antigen is still unknown. Assay: immunoSEQ multiplex PCR; the TCRdb copy retains only in-frame clones and omits some. The table lists some 38,000 clones, less than 85% of them singletons. Study-wide findings and caveats: With age, CD8+ clonality increased in rheumatoid arthritis patients, whereas no such increase appeared in healthy controls. Each of about an eighth of the roughly 65 patients had a largest CD8+ clone that made up more than 20% of CD8+ cells. A significant difference in CD8+ T-cell clonality was not found between rheumatoid arthritis patients and age-matched healthy controls.

The sequenced material came from CD8+ T cells sorted from blood. The receptor comes from a man aged 35-49 years in good health.

The CDR3 nucleotides are TGTGCCAGCAGCGTAGGTTGGAGCGGCTCCTACGAGCAGTACTTC. It translates to CASSVGWSGSYEQYF. The chain recombines TRBV9 with TRBJ2-7; a weak D match, TRBD2 (5 bases). The CDR3 is 15 residues long. Germline CDR1 and CDR2: SGDLS and YYNGEE. With 0 bases removed from V and 0 bases from J, the gap between germline ends came to 10 bases. Supplemented by reference TRBV9 and TRBJ2-7, the full variable domain reads DSGVTQTPKHLITATGQRVTLRCSPRSGDLSVYWYQQSLDQGLQFLIQYYNGEERAKGNILERFSAQQFPDLHSELNLSSLELGDSALYFCASSVGWSGSYEQYFGPGTRLTVT.